This T cell receptor (beta chain) was identified in a study of identifying expanded T cells in peripheral blood (dated by TCRdb to the late 2010s). Notes on the research overall: Technical replicates were generated by sequencing separate aliquots of the same genomic DNA pool, with four replicates compared pairwise. Overall study outcomes, separate from this receptor: The authors expected biological variance in healthy repertoires might increase further over much longer intervals such as months to years. About 1.1 differentially abundant clones were flagged by the binomial model between technical replicates, whereas about 15 and 18 were flagged over around two weeks and four weeks, respectively. For all healthy donors, the variance in clone template counts between two-week samples rose significantly as total template count increased. Across all healthy-donor time intervals, the beta-binomial model significantly lowered both the number of clones called differentially abundant and the false-positive rate.

During the collection period, no immune events, such as infections, were documented for the healthy donors. To calibrate time-dependent variance in a beta-binomial model of T-cell clone differential abundance, blood repertoires from healthy donors were used as a training cohort. There were some ten healthy donors in the training cohort, of whom 3 were female and 7 were male. The donors were between roughly 29 and 70 years old, with an average age of roughly 41 years. Whole blood from each healthy donor was obtained from a commercial supplier and was collected at three time points around 2 weeks apart. Genomic DNA was extracted from unsorted whole blood for immunosequencing. The junction shows trimming of 5 bases on V and 12 bases on J, plus 13 bases between the germline ends. From its cysteine to its phenylalanine, the CDR3 spans 12 amino acids. Only the CDR3 region is kept as DNA, spanning 36 bases read in frame from base 1. The germline V gene (reference sequence) specifies MNHNY as CDR1 and SVGAGI as CDR2.

Regarding this clone: The antigen this receptor binds is unknown. It has no much larger one-base neighbor in the sample; base qualities were not kept.

The immunoSEQ Assay, which uses bias-controlled multiplex PCR amplification of genomic DNA, was used to profile TCRbeta CDR3 regions. From the authors' description of their analysis: The absolute abundance of each unique TCRbeta CDR3 region was quantified after sequences were collapsed and filtered. Differential abundance was tested with a binomial (Fisher-equivalent) model and with a beta-binomial model adding time-dependent variance fitted from healthy donors. Clones with fewer than 5 combined templates were removed, and a clone was called differentially abundant if the clone's Benjamini-Hochberg FDR was below 0.01. The form v = (b*log(k)+a)^2 was used to model beta-binomial variance as a function of total template count across the two samples. The immuneACCESS repertoire file appears here via TCRdb, limited to in-frame rearrangements. These files lack a portion of the clones; in checked studies, under half of the deficit traces to unresolved V genes, and the cause of the others is not known. That table is the source of V, J and clone size, and D and trimming were worked out from the DNA. This sample lists 120,000 or so clones; around 84% were detected once. 3.3% of the sample rests with the top ten.

Sequencing used blood. The sequence is built from TRBV6-6 and TRBJ1-4, with TRBD1 perhaps the D gene, on 6 matching bases. The TCR comes from a person aged 18 to 75 in good health. The CDR3: CASSAGGRELFF. The DNA sequence is TGTGCCAGCAGTGCCGGGGGCAGGGAACTGTTTTTT.